The sequence of this T cell receptor (beta chain) was determined in a study of blood T cell repertoires in COVID-19. Across the whole study: T cells, B-cell-depleted T cells, or PBMCs supplied cDNA or gDNA.

Germline trimming cut 5 bases from V and 5 bases from J; bases unmatched to any gene: 22. The CDR3 has 20 amino acids. Germline assignment: CDR1 MNHEY and CDR2 SMNVEV (reference sequence). Measured with immunoSEQ multiplex PCR; TCRdb has only the in-frame clones, and not every one. The profile shows approximately 310,000 clones, approximately 88% of them singletons. Sequencing was done on a sample of PBMCs or T cells enriched from blood (not recorded which). This sequence originates from a man aged 55 to 70 who had recovered from COVID-19. The chain carries TRBV27 and TRBJ2-3, with 10 bases that match TRBD2. CDR3 loop: CASSPPLAGGLRTAKDTQYF. CDR3 DNA: TGTGCCAGCAGTCCGCCCTTAGCGGGAGGCCTCCGGACTGCGAAAGATACGCAGTATTTT.